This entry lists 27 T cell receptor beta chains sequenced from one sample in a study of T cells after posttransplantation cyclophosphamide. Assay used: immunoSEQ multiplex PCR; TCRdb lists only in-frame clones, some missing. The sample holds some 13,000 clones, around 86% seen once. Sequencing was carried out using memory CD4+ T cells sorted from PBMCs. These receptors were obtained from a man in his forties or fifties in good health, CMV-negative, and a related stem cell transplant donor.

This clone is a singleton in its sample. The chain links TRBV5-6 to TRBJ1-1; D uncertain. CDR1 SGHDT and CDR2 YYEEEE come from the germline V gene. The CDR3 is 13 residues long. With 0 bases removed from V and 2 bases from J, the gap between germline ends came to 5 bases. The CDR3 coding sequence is TGTGCCAGCAGCTTGGCCCCAAACACTGAAGCTTTCTTT. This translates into CASSLAPNTEAFF.

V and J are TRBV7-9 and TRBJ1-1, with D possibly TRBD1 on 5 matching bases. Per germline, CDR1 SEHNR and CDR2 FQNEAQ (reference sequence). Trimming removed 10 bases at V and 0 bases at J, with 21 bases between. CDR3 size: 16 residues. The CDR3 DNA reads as TGTGCCACAGCGAGGGACGGGGGAATCATGAACACTGAAGCTTTCTTT. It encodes CATARDGGIMNTEAFF.

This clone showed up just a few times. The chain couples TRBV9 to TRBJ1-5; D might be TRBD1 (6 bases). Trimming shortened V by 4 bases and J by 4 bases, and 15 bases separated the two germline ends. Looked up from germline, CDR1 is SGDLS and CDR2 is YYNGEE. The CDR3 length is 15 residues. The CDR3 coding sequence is TGTGCCAGCAGCATGTGGGACACCGCGAATCAGCCCCAGCATTTT. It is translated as CASSMWDTANQPQHF.

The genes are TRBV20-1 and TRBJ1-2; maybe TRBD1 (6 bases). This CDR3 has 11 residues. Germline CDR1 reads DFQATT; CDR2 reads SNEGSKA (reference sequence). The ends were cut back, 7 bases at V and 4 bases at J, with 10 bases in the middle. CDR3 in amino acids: CSGNRAYGYTF. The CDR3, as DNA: TGCAGTGGCAACAGGGCCTATGGCTACACCTTC.

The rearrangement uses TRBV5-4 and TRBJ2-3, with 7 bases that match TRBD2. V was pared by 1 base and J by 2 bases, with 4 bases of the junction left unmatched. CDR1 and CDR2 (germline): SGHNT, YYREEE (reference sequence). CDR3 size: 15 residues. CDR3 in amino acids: CASSLTSEPTDTQYF. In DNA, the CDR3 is TGTGCCAGCAGCTTGACTAGCGAACCCACAGATACGCAGTATTTT.

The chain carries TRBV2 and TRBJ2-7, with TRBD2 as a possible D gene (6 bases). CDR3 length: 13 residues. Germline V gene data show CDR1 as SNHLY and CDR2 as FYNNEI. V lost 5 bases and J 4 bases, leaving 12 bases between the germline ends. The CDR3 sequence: CASSPGLLYEQYF. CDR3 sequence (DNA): TGTGCCAGCAGTCCGGGACTCTTATACGAGCAGTACTTC.

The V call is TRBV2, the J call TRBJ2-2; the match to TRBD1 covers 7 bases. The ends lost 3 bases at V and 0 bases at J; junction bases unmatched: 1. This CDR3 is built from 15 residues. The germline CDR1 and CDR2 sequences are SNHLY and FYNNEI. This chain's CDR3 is CASSDRGTNTGELFF. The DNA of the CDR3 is TGTGCCAGCAGTGACAGGGGGACGAACACCGGGGAGCTGTTTTTT.

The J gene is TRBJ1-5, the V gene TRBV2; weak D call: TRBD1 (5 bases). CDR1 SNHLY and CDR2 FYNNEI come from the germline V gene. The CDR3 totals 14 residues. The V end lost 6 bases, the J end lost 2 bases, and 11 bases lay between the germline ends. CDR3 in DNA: TGTGCCAGCAGCAGACAGTTCGGCAATCAGCCCCAGCATTTT. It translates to CASSRQFGNQPQHF.

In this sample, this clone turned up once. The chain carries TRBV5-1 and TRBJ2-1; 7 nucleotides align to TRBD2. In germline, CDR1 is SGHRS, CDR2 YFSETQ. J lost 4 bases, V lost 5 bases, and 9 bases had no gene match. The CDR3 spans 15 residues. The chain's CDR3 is CASRIVLAAYNEQFF. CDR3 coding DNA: TGCGCCAGCAGAATCGTCCTAGCGGCTTACAATGAGCAGTTCTTC.

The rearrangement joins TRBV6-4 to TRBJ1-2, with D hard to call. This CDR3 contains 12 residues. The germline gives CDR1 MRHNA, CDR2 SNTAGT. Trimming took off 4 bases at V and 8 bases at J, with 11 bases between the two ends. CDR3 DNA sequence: TGTGCCAGCAGTGGACTCCTTAAGGGCTACACCTTC. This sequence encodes CASSGLLKGYTF.

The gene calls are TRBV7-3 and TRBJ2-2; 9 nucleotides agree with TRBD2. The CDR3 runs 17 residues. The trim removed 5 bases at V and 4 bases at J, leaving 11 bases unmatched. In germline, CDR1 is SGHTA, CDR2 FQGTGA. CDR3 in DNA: TGTGCCAGCAGCGCCTCGGCGGGGGGGCTAAGCACCGGGGAGCTGTTTTTT. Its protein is CASSASAGGLSTGELFF.

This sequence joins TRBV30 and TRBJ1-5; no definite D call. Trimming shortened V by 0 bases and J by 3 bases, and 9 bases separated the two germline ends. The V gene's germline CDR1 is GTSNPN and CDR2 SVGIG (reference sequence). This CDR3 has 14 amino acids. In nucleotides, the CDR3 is TGTGCCTGGAGTGTCTCCAGTTACAATCAGCCCCAGCATTTT. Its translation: CAWSVSSYNQPQHF.

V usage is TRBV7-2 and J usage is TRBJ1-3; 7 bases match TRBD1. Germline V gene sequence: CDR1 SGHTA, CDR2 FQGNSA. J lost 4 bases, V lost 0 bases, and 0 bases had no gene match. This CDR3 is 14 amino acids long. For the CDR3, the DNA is TGTGCCAGCAGCTTAGCGGGACAGGGAAACACCATATATTTT. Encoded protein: CASSLAGQGNTIYF.

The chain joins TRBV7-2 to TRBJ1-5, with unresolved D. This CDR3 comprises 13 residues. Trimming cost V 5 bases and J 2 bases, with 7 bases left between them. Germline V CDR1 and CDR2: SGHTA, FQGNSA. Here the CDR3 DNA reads TGTGCCAGCAGCATCCGGGGCAATCAGCCCCAGCATTTT. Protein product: CASSIRGNQPQHF.

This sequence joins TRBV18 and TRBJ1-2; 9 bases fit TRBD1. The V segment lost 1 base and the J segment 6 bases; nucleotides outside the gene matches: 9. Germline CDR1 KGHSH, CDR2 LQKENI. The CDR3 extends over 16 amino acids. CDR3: CASSPLTGGVWDGYTF. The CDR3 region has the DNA TGTGCCAGCTCACCACTTACAGGGGGCGTATGGGATGGCTACACCTTC.

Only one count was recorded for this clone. The CDR3, as DNA: TGTGCCAGCTCGGAGCAGGGGAACATGGACACTGAAGCTTTCTTT. Encoded protein: CASSEQGNMDTEAFF. V usage is TRBV18 and J usage is TRBJ1-1, with D tentatively TRBD1 (6 bases). V was shortened by 6 bases and J by 3 bases, with 17 bases between the two germline ends. Germline V gene sequence: CDR1 KGHSH, CDR2 LQKENI. This CDR3 has 15 residues. Variable domain in full (rest from reference TRBV18 and TRBJ1-1): NAGVMQNPRHLVRRRGQEARLRCSPMKGHSHVYWYRQLPEEGLKFMVYLQKENIIDESGMPKERFSAEFPKEGPSILRIQQVVRGDSAAYFCASSEQGNMDTEAFFGQGTRLTVV.

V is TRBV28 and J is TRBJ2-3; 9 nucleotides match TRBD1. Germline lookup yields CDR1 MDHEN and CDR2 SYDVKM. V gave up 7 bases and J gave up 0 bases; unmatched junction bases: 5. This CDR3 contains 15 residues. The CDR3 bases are TGTGCCAGCACCATACAGGGGGCCAGCACAGATACGCAGTATTTT. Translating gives CASTIQGASTDTQYF. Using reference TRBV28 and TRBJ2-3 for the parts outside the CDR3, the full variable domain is DVKVTQSSRYLVKRTGEKVFLECVQDMDHENMFWYRQDPGLGLRLIYFSYDVKMKEKGDIPEGYSVSREKKERFSLILESASTNQTSMYLCASTIQGASTDTQYFGPGTRLTVL.

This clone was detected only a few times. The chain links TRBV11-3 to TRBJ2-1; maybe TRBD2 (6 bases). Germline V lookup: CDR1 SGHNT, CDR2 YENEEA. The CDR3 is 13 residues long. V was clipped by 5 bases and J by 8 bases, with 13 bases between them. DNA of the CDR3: TGTGCCAGCAGCCACCGGGGCGGGGATGAGCAGTTCTTC. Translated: CASSHRGGDEQFF. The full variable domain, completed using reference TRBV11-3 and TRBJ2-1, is EAGVVQSPRYKIIEKKQPVAFWCNPISGHNTLYWYLQNLGQGPELLIRYENEEAVDDSQLPKDRFSAERLKGVDSTLKIQPAELGDSAVYLCASSHRGGDEQFFGPGTRLTVL.

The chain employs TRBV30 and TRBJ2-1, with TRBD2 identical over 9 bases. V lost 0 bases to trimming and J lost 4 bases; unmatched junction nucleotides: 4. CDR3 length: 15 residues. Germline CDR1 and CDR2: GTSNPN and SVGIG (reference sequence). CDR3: CAWSVAGGLYNEQFF. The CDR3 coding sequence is TGTGCCTGGAGTGTAGCGGGAGGTCTATACAATGAGCAGTTCTTC.

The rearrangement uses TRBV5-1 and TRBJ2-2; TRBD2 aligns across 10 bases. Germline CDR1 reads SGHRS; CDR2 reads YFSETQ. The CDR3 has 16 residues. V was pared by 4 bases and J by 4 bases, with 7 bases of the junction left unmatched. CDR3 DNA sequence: TGCGCCAGCAGCACAGCGGGGGGGCAGACCACCGGGGAGCTGTTTTTT. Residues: CASSTAGGQTTGELFF.

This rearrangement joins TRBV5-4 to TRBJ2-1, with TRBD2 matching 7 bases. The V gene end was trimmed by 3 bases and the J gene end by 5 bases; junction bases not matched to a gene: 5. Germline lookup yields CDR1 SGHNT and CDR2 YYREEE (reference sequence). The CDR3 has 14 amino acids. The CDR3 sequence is CASSSGTTHNEQFF. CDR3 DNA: TGTGCCAGCAGCTCCGGGACTACTCACAATGAGCAGTTCTTC.

The CDR3 is CASSLDLQAAGADTQYF. CDR3 bases: TGTGCCAGCAGCTTAGACCTACAGGCGGCGGGGGCAGATACGCAGTATTTT. V is TRBV11-3 and J is TRBJ2-3; TRBD2 matches at 7 bases. This CDR3 has 17 residues. V trimming: 0 bases; J trimming: 4 bases; junction bases outside the gene matches: 10. Germline CDR1 is SGHNT and CDR2 is YENEEA.

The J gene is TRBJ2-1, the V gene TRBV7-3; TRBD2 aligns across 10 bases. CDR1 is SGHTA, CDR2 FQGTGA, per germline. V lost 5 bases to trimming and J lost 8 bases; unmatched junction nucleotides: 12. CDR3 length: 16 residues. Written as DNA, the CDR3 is TGTGCCAGCAGCGGCCTGAATAGCGGGGGGTTGGATGAGCAGTTCTTC. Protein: CASSGLNSGGLDEQFF.

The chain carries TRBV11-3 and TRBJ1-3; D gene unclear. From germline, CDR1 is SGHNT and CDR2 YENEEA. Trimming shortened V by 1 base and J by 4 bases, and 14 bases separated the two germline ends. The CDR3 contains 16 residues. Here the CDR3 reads CASSLGGSGGGNTIYF. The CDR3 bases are TGTGCCAGCAGCTTAGGCGGGTCAGGCGGAGGAAACACCATATATTTT.

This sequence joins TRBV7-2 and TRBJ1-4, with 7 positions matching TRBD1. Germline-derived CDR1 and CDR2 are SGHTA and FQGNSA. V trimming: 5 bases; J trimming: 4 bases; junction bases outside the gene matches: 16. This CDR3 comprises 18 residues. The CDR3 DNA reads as TGTGCCAGCAGCCCCGGACAGGCTTTCCAAGCTTATAATGAAAAACTGTTTTTT. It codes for CASSPGQAFQAYNEKLFF.

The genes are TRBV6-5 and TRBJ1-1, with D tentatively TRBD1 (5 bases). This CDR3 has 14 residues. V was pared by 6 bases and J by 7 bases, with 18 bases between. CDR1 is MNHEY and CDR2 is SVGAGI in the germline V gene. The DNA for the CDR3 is TGTGCCAGCAGCTCCATAGACAGTTCCATTGAAGCTTTCTTT. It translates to CASSSIDSSIEAFF.

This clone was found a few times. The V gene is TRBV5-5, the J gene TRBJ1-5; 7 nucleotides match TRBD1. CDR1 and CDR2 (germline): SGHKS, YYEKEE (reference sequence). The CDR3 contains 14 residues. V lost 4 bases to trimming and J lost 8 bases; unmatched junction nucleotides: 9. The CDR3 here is CASSRDSLSEPQHF. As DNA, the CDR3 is TGTGCCAGCAGCAGGGACAGCCTCTCTGAGCCCCAGCATTTT.